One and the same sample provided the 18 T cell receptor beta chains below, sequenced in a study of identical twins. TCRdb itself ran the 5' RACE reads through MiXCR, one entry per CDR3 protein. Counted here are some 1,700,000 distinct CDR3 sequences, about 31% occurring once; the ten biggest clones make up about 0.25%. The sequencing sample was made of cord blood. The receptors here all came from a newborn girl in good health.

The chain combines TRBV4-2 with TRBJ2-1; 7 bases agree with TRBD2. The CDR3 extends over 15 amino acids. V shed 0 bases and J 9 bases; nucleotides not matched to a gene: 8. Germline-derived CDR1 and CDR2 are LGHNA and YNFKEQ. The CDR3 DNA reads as TGTGCCAGCAGCCAAGACGGGCTAGCGGTGGGTGAGCAGTTCTTC. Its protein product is CASSQDGLAVGEQFF.

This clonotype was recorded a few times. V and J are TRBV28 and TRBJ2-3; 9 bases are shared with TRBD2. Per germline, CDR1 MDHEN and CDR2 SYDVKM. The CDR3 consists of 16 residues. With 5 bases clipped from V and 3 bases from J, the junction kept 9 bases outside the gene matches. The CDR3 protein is CASSRGAGGPTDTQYF. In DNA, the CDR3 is TGTGCCAGCAGTCGAGGGGCGGGAGGGCCTACAGATACGCAGTATTTT.

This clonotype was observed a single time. For the CDR3, the DNA is TGTGCCAGCATCCTCCCTGGGGCCTACGAGCAGTACTTC. It is translated as CASILPGAYEQYF. The J gene is TRBJ2-7, the V gene TRBV6-1; the D is unclear. Germline V gene lookup returns CDR1 MNHNS and CDR2 SASEGT. Trimming pared 7 bases from V and 2 bases from J, leaving 12 bases between. The CDR3 is 13 residues long.

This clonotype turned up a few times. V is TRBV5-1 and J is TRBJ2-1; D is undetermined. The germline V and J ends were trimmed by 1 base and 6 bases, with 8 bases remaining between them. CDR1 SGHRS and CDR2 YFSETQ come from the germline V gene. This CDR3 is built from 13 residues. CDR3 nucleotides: TGCGCCAGCAGCTTGCTCCATTTCAATGAGCAGTTCTTC. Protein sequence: CASSLLHFNEQFF.

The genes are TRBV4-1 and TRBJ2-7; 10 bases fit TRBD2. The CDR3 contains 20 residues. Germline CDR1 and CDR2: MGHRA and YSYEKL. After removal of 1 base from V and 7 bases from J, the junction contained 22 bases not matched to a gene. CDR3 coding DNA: TGCGCCAGCAGCCAAGGGGAAGCTAGCGGGGGTAGTACCTCCTACAATGAGCAGTACTTC. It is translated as CASSQGEASGGSTSYNEQYF.

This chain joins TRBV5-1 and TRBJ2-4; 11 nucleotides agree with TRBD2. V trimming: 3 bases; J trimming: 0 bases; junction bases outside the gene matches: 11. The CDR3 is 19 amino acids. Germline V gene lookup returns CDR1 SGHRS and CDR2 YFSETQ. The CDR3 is CASSSGPGLAVLAKNIQYF. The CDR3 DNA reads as TGCGCCAGCAGCTCGGGACCGGGACTAGCGGTGCTAGCCAAAAACATTCAGTACTTC.

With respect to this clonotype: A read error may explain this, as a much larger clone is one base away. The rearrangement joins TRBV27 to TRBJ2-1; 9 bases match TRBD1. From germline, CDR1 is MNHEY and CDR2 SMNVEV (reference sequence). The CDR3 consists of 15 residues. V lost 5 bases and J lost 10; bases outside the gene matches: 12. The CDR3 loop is CASSLTQGASYEQFF. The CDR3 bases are TGTGCCAGCAGTCTTACACAGGGGGCCTCCTACGAGCAGTTCTTC.

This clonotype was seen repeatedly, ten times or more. The CDR3 spells CSAILAHRTDTQYF. In DNA, the CDR3 is TGCAGTGCTATTCTAGCTCATCGCACAGATACGCAGTATTTT. This rearrangement joins TRBV20-1 to TRBJ2-3; weak D call: TRBD2 (5 bases). Deletions cut 4 bases from V and 1 base from J, with 12 bases between. The V gene's germline CDR1 is DFQATT and CDR2 SNEGSKA (reference sequence). The CDR3 runs 14 residues.

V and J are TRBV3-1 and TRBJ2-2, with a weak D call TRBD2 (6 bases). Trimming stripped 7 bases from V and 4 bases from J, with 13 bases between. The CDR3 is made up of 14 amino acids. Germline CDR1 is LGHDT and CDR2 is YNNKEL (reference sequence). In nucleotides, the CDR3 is TGTGCCAGCACCTCGGGACTTCCCACCGGGGAGCTGTTTTTT. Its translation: CASTSGLPTGELFF.

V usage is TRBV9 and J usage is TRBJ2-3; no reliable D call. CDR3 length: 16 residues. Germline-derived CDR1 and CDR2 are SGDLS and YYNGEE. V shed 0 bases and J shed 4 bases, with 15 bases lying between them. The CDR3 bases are TGTGCCAGCAGCGTAGGTGGTCGGAACCGAGCAGATACGCAGTATTTT. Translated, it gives CASSVGGRNRADTQYF.

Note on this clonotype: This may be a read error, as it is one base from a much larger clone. The CDR3 nucleotides are TGTGCCAGCAGTTTACCACCCCGTGAGCAGTACTTC. The encoded protein is CASSLPPREQYF. The chain employs TRBV12-3 or TRBV12-4 and TRBJ2-7; no clear D gene. Trimming pared 2 bases from V and 7 bases from J, leaving 9 bases between. This CDR3 is built from 12 residues.

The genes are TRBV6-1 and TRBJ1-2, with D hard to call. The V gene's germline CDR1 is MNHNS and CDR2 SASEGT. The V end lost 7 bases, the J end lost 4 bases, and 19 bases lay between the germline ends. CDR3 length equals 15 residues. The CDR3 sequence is CASIPEWGTGYGYTF. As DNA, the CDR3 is TGTGCCAGCATCCCAGAATGGGGTACGGGCTATGGCTACACCTTC.

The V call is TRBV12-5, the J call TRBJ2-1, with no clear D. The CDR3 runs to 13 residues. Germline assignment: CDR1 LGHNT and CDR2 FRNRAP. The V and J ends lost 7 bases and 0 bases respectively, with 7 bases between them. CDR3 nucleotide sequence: TGTGCTAGTGCCTCATACTCCTACAATGAGCAGTTCTTC. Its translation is CASASYSYNEQFF. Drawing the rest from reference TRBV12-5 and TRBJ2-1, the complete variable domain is DARVTQTPRHKVTEMGQEVTMRCQPILGHNTVFWYRQTMMQGLELLAYFRNRAPLDDSGMPKDRFSAEMPDATLATLKIQPSEPRDSAVYFCASASYSYNEQFFGPGTRLTVL.

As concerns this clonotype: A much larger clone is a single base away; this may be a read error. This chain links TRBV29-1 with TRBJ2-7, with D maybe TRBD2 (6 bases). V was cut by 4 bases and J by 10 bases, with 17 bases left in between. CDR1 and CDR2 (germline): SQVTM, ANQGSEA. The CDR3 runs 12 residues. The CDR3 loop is CSVVLGWEAQYF. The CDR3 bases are TGCAGCGTTGTCCTGGGCTGGGAGGCCCAGTACTTC.

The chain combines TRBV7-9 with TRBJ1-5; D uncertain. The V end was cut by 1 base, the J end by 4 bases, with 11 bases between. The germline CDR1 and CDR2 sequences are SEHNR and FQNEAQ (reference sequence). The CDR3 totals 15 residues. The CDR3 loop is CASSLGVAVNQPQHF. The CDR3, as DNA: TGTGCCAGCAGCTTAGGGGTGGCAGTGAATCAGCCCCAGCATTTT.

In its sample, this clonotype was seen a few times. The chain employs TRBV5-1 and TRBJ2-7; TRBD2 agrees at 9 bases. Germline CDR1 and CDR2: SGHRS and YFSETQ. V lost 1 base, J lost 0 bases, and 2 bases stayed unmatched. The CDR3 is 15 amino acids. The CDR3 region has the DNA TGCGCCAGCAGCTTGCAACTAGCGGGCTCCTACGAGCAGTACTTC. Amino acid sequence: CASSLQLAGSYEQYF.

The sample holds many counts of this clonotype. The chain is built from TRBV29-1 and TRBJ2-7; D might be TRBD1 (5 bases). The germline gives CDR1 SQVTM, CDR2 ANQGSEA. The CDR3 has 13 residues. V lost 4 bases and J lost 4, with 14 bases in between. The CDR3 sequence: CSVGGARVYEQYF. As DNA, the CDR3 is TGCAGCGTTGGGGGCGCCAGGGTATACGAGCAGTACTTC.

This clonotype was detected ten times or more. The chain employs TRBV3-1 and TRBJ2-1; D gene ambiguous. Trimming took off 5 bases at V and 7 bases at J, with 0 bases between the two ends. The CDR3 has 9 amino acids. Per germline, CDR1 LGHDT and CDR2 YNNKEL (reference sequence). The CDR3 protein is CASSNEQFF. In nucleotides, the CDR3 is TGTGCCAGCAGCAATGAGCAGTTCTTC.